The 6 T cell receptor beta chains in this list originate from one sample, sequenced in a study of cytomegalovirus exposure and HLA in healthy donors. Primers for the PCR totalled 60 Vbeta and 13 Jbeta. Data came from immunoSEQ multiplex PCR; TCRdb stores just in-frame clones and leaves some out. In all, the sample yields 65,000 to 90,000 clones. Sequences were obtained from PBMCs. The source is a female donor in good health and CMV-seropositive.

CDR3 coding DNA: TGCGCCAGCAGCCAAGAAGTGGCTAGCGGGGGGGATGAGCAGTTCTTC. This sequence encodes CASSQEVASGGDEQFF. This rearrangement joins TRBV4-3 to TRBJ2-1; 12 bases line up with TRBD2. The germline CDR1 and CDR2 sequences are LGHNA and YSLEER. This CDR3 spans 16 amino acids. J lost 8 bases, V lost 0 bases, and 5 bases had no gene match.

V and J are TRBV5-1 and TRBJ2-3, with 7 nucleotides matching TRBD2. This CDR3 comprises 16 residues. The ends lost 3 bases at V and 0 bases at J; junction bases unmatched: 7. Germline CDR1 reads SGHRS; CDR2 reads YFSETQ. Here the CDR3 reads CASSWPSSGSTDTQYF. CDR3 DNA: TGCGCCAGCAGCTGGCCCTCTAGCGGAAGCACAGATACGCAGTATTTT.

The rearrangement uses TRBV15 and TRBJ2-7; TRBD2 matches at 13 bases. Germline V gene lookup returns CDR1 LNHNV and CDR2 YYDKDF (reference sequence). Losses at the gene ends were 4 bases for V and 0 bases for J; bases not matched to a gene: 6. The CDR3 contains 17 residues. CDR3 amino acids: CATSIGLAGVSSYEQYF. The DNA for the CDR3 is TGTGCCACCAGCATAGGACTAGCGGGAGTTAGCTCCTACGAGCAGTACTTC. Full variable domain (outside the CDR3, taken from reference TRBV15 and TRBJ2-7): DAMVIQNPRYQVTQFGKPVTLSCSQTLNHNVMYWYQQKSSQAPKLLFHYYDKDFNNEADTPDNFQSRRPNTSFCFLDIRSPGLGDTAMYLCATSIGLAGVSSYEQYFGPGTRLTVT.

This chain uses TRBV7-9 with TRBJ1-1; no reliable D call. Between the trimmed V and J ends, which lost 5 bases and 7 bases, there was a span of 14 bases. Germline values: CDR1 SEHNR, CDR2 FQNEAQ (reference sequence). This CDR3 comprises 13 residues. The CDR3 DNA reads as TGTGCCAGCAGCGCTAACAGAATCTATGAAGCTTTCTTT. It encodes CASSANRIYEAFF.

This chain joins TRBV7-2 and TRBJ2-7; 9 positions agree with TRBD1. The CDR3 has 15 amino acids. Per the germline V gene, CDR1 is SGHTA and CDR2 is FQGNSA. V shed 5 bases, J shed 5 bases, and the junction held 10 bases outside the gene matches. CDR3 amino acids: CASSRRTGATDEQYF. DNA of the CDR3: TGTGCCAGCAGCCGTCGGACAGGGGCCACCGACGAGCAGTACTTC.

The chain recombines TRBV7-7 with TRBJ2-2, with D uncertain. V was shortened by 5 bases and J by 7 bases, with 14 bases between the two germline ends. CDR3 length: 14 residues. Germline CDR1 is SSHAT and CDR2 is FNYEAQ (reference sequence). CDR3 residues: CASSPLSGGGELFF. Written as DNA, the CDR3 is TGTGCCAGCAGCCCCCTCTCGGGTGGCGGGGAGCTGTTTTTT.